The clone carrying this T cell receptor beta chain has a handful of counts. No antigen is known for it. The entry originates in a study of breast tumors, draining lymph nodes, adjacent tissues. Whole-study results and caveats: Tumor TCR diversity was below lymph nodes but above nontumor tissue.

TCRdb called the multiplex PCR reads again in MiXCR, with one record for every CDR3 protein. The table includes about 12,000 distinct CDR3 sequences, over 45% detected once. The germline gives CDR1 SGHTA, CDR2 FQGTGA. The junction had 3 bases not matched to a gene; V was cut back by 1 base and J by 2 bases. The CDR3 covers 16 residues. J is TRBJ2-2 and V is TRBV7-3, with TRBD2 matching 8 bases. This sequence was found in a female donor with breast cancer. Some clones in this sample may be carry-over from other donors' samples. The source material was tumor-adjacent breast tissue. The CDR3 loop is CASSLNAGGNTGELFF. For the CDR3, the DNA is TGTGCCAGCAGCTTAAATGCGGGGGGAAACACCGGGGAGCTGTTTTTT.